Each of the 16 T cell receptor beta chains below was sequenced from the same sample in a study of T cell repertoires in ileal Crohn's disease. Time point here: neoterminal ileum biopsy at postoperative endoscopy, about 6 months after surgery. Assay: immunoSEQ multiplex PCR; the TCRdb copy retains only in-frame clones and omits some. The sample lists about 2,400 clones, just under 80% seen once, with roughly 23% in the top ten. Sequenced input: ileal tissue. The origin of the receptors is an adult with Crohn's disease.

The V and J genes are TRBV4-1 and TRBJ2-7; 8 bases align to TRBD2. This CDR3 has 14 amino acids. The germline V gene has CDR1 MGHRA and CDR2 YSYEKL. The ends lost 3 bases at V and 6 bases at J; junction bases unmatched: 7. The CDR3 DNA reads as TGCGCCAGCAGCCACGAAGCGGGAGCCCCCGAGCAGTACTTC. Translating gives CASSHEAGAPEQYF.

The chain carries TRBV5-1 and TRBJ2-1; 11 bases fit TRBD2. The CDR3 has 14 amino acids. Germline CDR1 reads SGHRS; CDR2 reads YFSETQ. Trimming removed 3 bases from V and 6 bases from J; junction bases left unmatched: 2. The CDR3 coding sequence is TGCGCCAGCAGCTCCGGGACTAGCGGCAATGAGCAGTTCTTC. It yields the protein CASSSGTSGNEQFF.

J is TRBJ1-1 and V is TRBV6-1; a weak D match, TRBD1 (6 bases). Per the germline V gene, CDR1 is MNHNS and CDR2 is SASEGT. Trimming left V 4 bases short and J 4 bases short, with 7 bases between. There are 12 residues in the CDR3. For the CDR3, the DNA is TGTGCCAGCAGTGTAGGGGGCACTGAAGCTTTCTTT. Protein sequence: CASSVGGTEAFF.

V gene TRBV7-2 combines with J gene TRBJ2-5; 9 nucleotides line up with TRBD2. The J call may be wrong; the DNA end is better matched by TRBJ2-7. The CDR3 is made up of 18 amino acids. Germline values: CDR1 SGHTA, CDR2 FQGNSA. The CDR3, as DNA: TGTGCCAGCAGCTTACAGCCAATGACTAGCGGAACCCCCTACGAGCAGTACTTC. Amino acid sequence: CASSLQPMTSGTPYEQYF.

The chain employs TRBV19 and TRBJ2-1, with 13 bases identical to TRBD2. The CDR3 contains 15 residues. J was trimmed by 7 bases and V by 1 base; bases with no gene match: 1. The germline CDR1 and CDR2 sequences are LNHDA and SQIVND (reference sequence). The CDR3 region is CASSIVLAGGNEQFF. In DNA, the CDR3 is TGTGCCAGTAGTATAGTACTAGCGGGAGGGAATGAGCAGTTCTTC.

This chain connects TRBV7-2 to TRBJ2-7; D remains unclear. Germline V gene data show CDR1 as SGHTA and CDR2 as FQGNSA. The CDR3 is 15 amino acids. Between the trimmed V and J ends, which lost 0 bases and 4 bases, there was a span of 13 bases. The CDR3 is CASSLAVGLGYEQYF. The CDR3, as DNA: TGTGCCAGCAGCTTAGCGGTGGGCTTGGGTTACGAGCAGTACTTC.

V is TRBV7-8 and J is TRBJ2-2, with D unclear. Germline V gene sequence: CDR1 SGHVS, CDR2 FQNEAQ. The CDR3 extends over 16 amino acids. With 1 base removed from V and 1 base from J, the gap between germline ends came to 10 bases. The CDR3 DNA is TGTGCCAGCAGCTTAGACGGGTATGGGAACACCGGGGAGCTGTTTTTT. Protein product: CASSLDGYGNTGELFF.

The chain employs TRBV20-1 and TRBJ2-7, with D possibly matching TRBD2 (5 bases). This CDR3 spans 11 amino acids. CDR1 is DFQATT and CDR2 is SNEGSKA in the germline V gene (reference sequence). The ends were cut back, 7 bases at V and 1 base at J, with 8 bases in the middle. The CDR3: CSVRRSYEQYF. The CDR3 region has the DNA TGCAGTGTTCGGAGGTCCTACGAGCAGTACTTC.

The chain joins TRBV7-9 to TRBJ2-7, with a tentative D call TRBD1 (6 bases). The germline V gene has CDR1 SEHNR and CDR2 FQNEAQ (reference sequence). This CDR3 has 13 amino acids. The V and J ends lost 1 base and 7 bases respectively, with 11 bases between them. CDR3 amino acids: CASSLGGQVEQYF. CDR3 sequence (DNA): TGTGCCAGCAGCTTAGGGGGGCAGGTTGAGCAGTACTTC.

V is TRBV5-1 and J is TRBJ1-3; TRBD1 matches at 11 bases. CDR1 and CDR2 (germline): SGHRS, YFSETQ. The CDR3 is 18 residues long. V dropped 4 bases and J dropped 0; count of bases not matched to a gene: 9. The CDR3 here is CASSPLPGTGGSGNTIYF. The CDR3 DNA is TGCGCCAGCAGCCCACTCCCCGGGACAGGGGGCTCTGGAAACACCATATATTTT.

This rearrangement joins TRBV11-3 to TRBJ2-1; no clear D. From germline, CDR1 is SGHNT and CDR2 YENEEA. The CDR3 covers 17 residues. The ends were cut back, 1 base at V and 6 bases at J, with 19 bases in the middle. CDR3 loop: CASSLVLRSSRINEQFF. The CDR3, as DNA: TGTGCCAGCAGCTTAGTCCTTCGGAGTAGCAGAATCAATGAGCAGTTCTTC.

Only a few counts were recorded for this clone. The chain uses TRBV5-1 and TRBJ2-3, with TRBD2 identical over 12 bases. From germline, CDR1 is SGHRS and CDR2 YFSETQ. The ends lost 2 bases at V and 5 bases at J; junction bases unmatched: 3. The CDR3 sequence is 15 residues long. For the CDR3, the DNA is TGCGCCAGCAGCTTCCCTAGCGGGAGGGGAGATACGCAGTATTTT. Amino acid sequence: CASSFPSGRGDTQYF. Filled out from reference TRBV5-1 and TRBJ2-3, the complete variable domain reads KAGVTQTPRYLIKTRGQQVTLSCSPISGHRSVSWYQQTPGQGLQFLFEYFSETQRNKGNFPGRFSGRQFSNSRSEMNVSTLELGDSALYLCASSFPSGRGDTQYFGPGTRLTVL.

The chain carries TRBV25-1 and TRBJ2-3; 7 bases are shared with TRBD1. Germline CDR1 is MGHDK and CDR2 is SYGVNS. Trimming removed 6 bases from V and 0 bases from J; junction bases left unmatched: 3. This CDR3 is built from 14 residues. The CDR3 region is CASSSGQSTDTQYF. The CDR3 coding sequence is TGTGCCAGCAGCTCGGGACAGAGCACAGATACGCAGTATTTT.

This rearrangement joins TRBV6-6 to TRBJ2-2; 9 bases are a match to TRBD2. The V and J ends lost 6 bases and 6 bases, in that order; junction bases with no gene match: 8. The CDR3 length is 15 residues. Per the germline V gene, CDR1 is MNHNY and CDR2 is SVGAGI (reference sequence). The CDR3 reads CASRRLAGEAGELFF. The CDR3 region has the DNA TGTGCCAGCAGGAGGTTAGCGGGAGAGGCCGGGGAGCTGTTTTTT.

This clone was seen more than once but under ten times. The chain links TRBV7-9 to TRBJ1-2, with 7 bases fitting TRBD1. V was pared by 4 bases and J by 0 bases, with 11 bases of the junction left unmatched. The germline V gene has CDR1 SEHNR and CDR2 FQNEAQ (reference sequence). The CDR3 loop spans 17 amino acids. Here the CDR3 reads CASSSYRGQPTNYGYTF. The CDR3, as DNA: TGTGCCAGCAGCTCATACAGGGGACAACCTACTAACTATGGCTACACCTTC.

The chain is built from TRBV6-5 and TRBJ2-7; 7 positions match TRBD2. In germline, CDR1 is MNHEY, CDR2 SVGAGI. With V trimmed by 10 bases and J by 2 bases, 11 bases remained unmatched. CDR3 length equals 14 residues. CDR3 region: CATNRASGPYEQYF. The CDR3 DNA follows: TGTGCCACTAATCGGGCTAGCGGACCCTACGAGCAGTACTTC.